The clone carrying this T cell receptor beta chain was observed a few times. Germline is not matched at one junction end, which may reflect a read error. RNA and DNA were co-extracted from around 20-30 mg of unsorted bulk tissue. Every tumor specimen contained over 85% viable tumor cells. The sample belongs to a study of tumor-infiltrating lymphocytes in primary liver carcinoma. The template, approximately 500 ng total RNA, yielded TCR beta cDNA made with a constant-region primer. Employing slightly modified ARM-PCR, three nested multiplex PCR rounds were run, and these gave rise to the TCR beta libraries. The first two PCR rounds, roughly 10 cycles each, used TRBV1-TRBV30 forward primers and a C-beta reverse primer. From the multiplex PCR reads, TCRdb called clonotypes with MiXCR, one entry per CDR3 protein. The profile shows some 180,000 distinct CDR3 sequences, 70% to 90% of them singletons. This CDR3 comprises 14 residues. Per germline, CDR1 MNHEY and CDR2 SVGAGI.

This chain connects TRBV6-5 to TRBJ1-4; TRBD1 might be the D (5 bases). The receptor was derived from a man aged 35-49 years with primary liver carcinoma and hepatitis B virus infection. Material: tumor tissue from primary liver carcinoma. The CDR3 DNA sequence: TGTGCCAGTAGTAAAGGGGTAGCTAATGAAAAACTGCTTTTT. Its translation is CASSKGVANEKLLF.